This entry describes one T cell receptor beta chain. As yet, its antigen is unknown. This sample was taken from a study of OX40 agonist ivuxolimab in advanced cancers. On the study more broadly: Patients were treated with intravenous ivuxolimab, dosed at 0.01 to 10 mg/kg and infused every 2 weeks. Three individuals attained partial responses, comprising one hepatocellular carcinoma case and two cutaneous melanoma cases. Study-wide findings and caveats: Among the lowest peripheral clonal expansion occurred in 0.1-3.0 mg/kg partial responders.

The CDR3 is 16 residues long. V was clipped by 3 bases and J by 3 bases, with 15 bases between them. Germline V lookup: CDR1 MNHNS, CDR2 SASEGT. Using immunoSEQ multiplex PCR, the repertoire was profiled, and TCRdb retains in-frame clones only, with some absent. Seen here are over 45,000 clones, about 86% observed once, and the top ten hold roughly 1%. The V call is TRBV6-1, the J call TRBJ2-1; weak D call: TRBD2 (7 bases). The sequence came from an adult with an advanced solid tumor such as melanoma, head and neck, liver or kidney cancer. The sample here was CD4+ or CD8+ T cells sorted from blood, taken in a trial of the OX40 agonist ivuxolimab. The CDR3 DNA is TGTGCCAGCAGTGATTGGGGCGGGGGCAACTACAATGAGCAGTTCTTC. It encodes CASSDWGGGNYNEQFF.